This TCR beta chain is from a study of T cell repertoires in cytomegalovirus infection. For the study at large: HLA-B-restricted CMV epitopes that are well studied were used alongside recently identified HLA-C-restricted ones.

From the reads, TCRdb called clonotypes with MiXCR, one entry per CDR3 protein. The sample records roughly 990,000 distinct CDR3 sequences, approximately 30% being singletons. The CDR3 is made up of 14 amino acids. The germline V and J ends were trimmed by 6 bases and 7 bases, with 15 bases remaining between them. Per the germline V gene, CDR1 is MNHEY and CDR2 is SMNVEV (reference sequence). This clonotype was detected a few times. Its antigen is still unknown. Findings of the study overall: Ex vivo, HLA-C-restricted CMV-specific TCR beta clonotypes prevailed over the rest of the response.

The material was cultured CD8+ T cells from PBMCs, obtained from culture after CMV antigen stimulation. This TCR derives from a human donor in good health (CMV status not recorded). Some clones in this sample may be carry-over from other donors' samples. This chain links TRBV27 with TRBJ2-2; D may be TRBD2 (6 bases). Here the CDR3 reads CASRGPGLLGELFF. CDR3 in DNA: TGTGCCAGCAGGGGACCGGGACTCCTCGGGGAGCTGTTTTTT.